Shown below are 28 T cell receptor beta chains from a single sample sequenced in a study of T-cell memory formation after mild COVID-19. In TCRdb, the 5' RACE reads were re-called with MiXCR into one record per CDR3 protein. Of nearly 5,000 distinct CDR3 sequences listed, 40% to 50% are singletons. Sample: PBMCs or a T cell subset sorted from them (not recorded which). Every receptor here comes from an adult who had mild COVID-19 (a few samples of this study predate the infection). Cell type and time point are not known.

By share, this clonotype ranks as medium-sized. The J gene is TRBJ2-2, the V gene TRBV4-3; D might be TRBD1 (6 bases). Trimming removed 0 bases from V and 6 bases from J, with 14 bases in between. Germline V gene lookup returns CDR1 LGHNA and CDR2 YSLEER. The CDR3 is 16 amino acids. The DNA of the CDR3 is TGCGCCAGCAGCCAAGAGAGGACAGCGTTGTCCGGGGAGCTGTTTTTT. Translated, it gives CASSQERTALSGELFF.

The CDR3 loop reads CASSTLGTSRTDTQYF. As DNA, the CDR3 is TGTGCCAGCAGTACGCTAGGGACTAGCAGAACAGATACGCAGTATTTT. This chain uses TRBV6-5 with TRBJ2-3, with TRBD2 matching 9 bases. CDR3 length: 16 residues. V lost 5 bases to trimming and J lost 3 bases; unmatched junction nucleotides: 9. Germline V gene data show CDR1 as MNHEY and CDR2 as SVGAGI.

This clonotype qualifies as medium-sized. The CDR3 DNA reads TGCAGTGCTAGTCGTGGGACCGGAAACACCATATATTTT. Encoded protein: CSASRGTGNTIYF. The J gene is TRBJ1-3, the V gene TRBV20-1; tentatively, D is TRBD1 (5 bases). This CDR3 is built from 13 residues. V lost 3 bases and J 4 bases, leaving 10 bases between the germline ends. Germline assignment: CDR1 DFQATT and CDR2 SNEGSKA (reference sequence).

V gene TRBV3-1 combines with J gene TRBJ2-1, with 11 bases matching TRBD2. With V trimmed by 5 bases and J by 5 bases, 2 bases remained unmatched. CDR1 and CDR2 from the germline V gene are LGHDT and YNNKEL (reference sequence). The CDR3 runs to 14 residues. The CDR3 is CASSKGLADNEQFF. Here the CDR3 DNA reads TGTGCCAGCAGCAAGGGACTAGCGGACAATGAGCAGTTCTTC.

The chain links TRBV6-1 to TRBJ2-5; the match to TRBD2 covers 12 bases. Germline values: CDR1 MNHNS, CDR2 SASEGT. J lost 2 bases, V lost 2 bases, and 0 bases had no gene match. The CDR3 has 15 residues. In nucleotides, the CDR3 is TGTGCCAGCAGTGAACTAGCGGGGGGGCAAGAGACCCAGTACTTC. Its translation: CASSELAGGQETQYF.

This sequence joins TRBV2 and TRBJ2-7; D could derive from TRBD1 or TRBD2 (5 bases each). The CDR3 has 14 amino acids. Germline V lookup: CDR1 SNHLY, CDR2 FYNNEI. Trimming cost V 8 bases and J 4 bases, with 18 bases left between them. As DNA, the CDR3 is TGTGCCAGCCAACAGGACGGGGAAGTATACGAGCAGTACTTC. It encodes CASQQDGEVYEQYF.

This clonotype qualifies as medium-sized. The chain joins TRBV12-3 or TRBV12-4 to TRBJ1-2, with 8 bases lining up with TRBD1. With 6 bases clipped from V and 5 bases from J, the junction kept 2 bases outside the gene matches. The CDR3 totals 12 residues. As DNA, the CDR3 is TGTGCCAGCAGCCAGGGGGCGTATGGCTACACCTTC. Translated: CASSQGAYGYTF.

By share of the sample, this clonotype is large. This chain uses TRBV7-2 with TRBJ2-3, with TRBD2 matching 12 bases. CDR1 and CDR2 from the germline V gene are SGHTA and FQGNSA. Trimming took 2 bases from V and 3 from J; bases not matched to a gene: 0. There are 15 residues in the CDR3. CDR3 loop: CASSLTSGGTDTQYF. CDR3 in DNA: TGTGCCAGCAGCTTAACTAGCGGGGGGACAGATACGCAGTATTTT.

This chain uses TRBV7-9 with TRBJ2-7; D remains unclear. Trimming stripped 2 bases from V and 5 bases from J, with 13 bases between. The CDR3 is made up of 14 amino acids. Germline CDR1 SEHNR, CDR2 FQNEAQ (reference sequence). CDR3 DNA sequence: TGTGCCAGCAGCTTACTCTCAGCTCTCCACGAGCAGTACTTC. This sequence encodes CASSLLSALHEQYF.

The chain couples TRBV7-6 to TRBJ2-3, with 8 nucleotides matching TRBD1. The CDR3 runs to 14 residues. With V trimmed by 3 bases and J by 4 bases, 3 bases remained unmatched. Germline V gene data show CDR1 as SGHVS and CDR2 as FNYEAQ. CDR3 bases: TGTGCCAGCAGCTTGCAGGGGGCCGCAGATACGCAGTATTTT. It codes for CASSLQGAADTQYF.

The chain has TRBV7-2 and TRBJ2-3; D is unclear. The CDR3 is 15 amino acids. Germline lookup yields CDR1 SGHTA and CDR2 FQGNSA. Trimming stripped 6 bases from V and 0 bases from J, with 13 bases between. The chain's CDR3 is CASSPDGSSTDTQYF. CDR3 in DNA: TGTGCCAGCAGTCCGGACGGATCTAGCACAGATACGCAGTATTTT.

The V call is TRBV20-1, the J call TRBJ1-1; the D is unclear. This CDR3 contains 15 residues. Trimming took 1 base from V and 0 from J, leaving 12 bases between them. Germline V gene data show CDR1 as DFQATT and CDR2 as SNEGSKA (reference sequence). CDR3 loop: CSARGTDGLNTEAFF. As DNA, the CDR3 is TGCAGTGCTAGAGGAACGGACGGATTGAACACTGAAGCTTTCTTT.

The rearrangement uses TRBV12-3 or TRBV12-4 and TRBJ2-7; TRBD1 aligns across 9 bases. V shed 5 bases, J shed 3 bases, and the junction held 11 bases outside the gene matches. The CDR3 has 16 amino acids. In DNA form, the CDR3 reads TGTGCCAGCAGTCCAGCCGGGACAGGGTTTCTCTACGAGCAGTACTTC. Protein: CASSPAGTGFLYEQYF.

The chain links TRBV20-1 to TRBJ1-2, with a tentative D call TRBD1 (6 bases). Germline loops: CDR1 DFQATT, CDR2 SNEGSKA (reference sequence). The CDR3 covers 16 residues. Between the trimmed V and J ends, which lost 4 bases and 8 bases, there was a span of 26 bases. The CDR3 region has the DNA TGCAGTGCTACATTAAGTTCCCCCGGGACACCTTCGGGCTACACCTTC. This gives the protein CSATLSSPGTPSGYTF.

This clonotype is termed medium-sized. The V call is TRBV6-5, the J call TRBJ1-2; D gene uncertain. The V end lost 2 bases, the J end lost 1 base, and 5 bases lay between the germline ends. The CDR3 is 13 amino acids. Germline assignment: CDR1 MNHEY and CDR2 SVGAGI. CDR3: CASSYTVNYGYTF. Here the CDR3 DNA reads TGTGCCAGCAGTTACACAGTTAACTATGGCTACACCTTC.

By its share, this clonotype is medium-sized (0.01 to 0.1%). V and J are TRBV20-1 and TRBJ1-5; D remains unclear. The CDR3 loop spans 12 amino acids. Trimming shortened V by 4 bases and J by 1 base, and 5 bases separated the two germline ends. CDR1 and CDR2 from the germline V gene are DFQATT and SNEGSKA (reference sequence). Written as DNA, the CDR3 is TGCAGTGCTAAAAAAAGCAATCAGCCCCAGCATTTT. Translated: CSAKKSNQPQHF.

This clonotype is deemed medium-sized (0.01 to 0.1%). This sequence joins TRBV6-6 and TRBJ1-4; tentative D call: TRBD1 (5 bases). CDR1 is MNHNY and CDR2 is SVGAGI in the germline V gene (reference sequence). Trimming cost V 7 bases and J 8 bases, with 23 bases left between them. CDR3 size: 16 residues. The CDR3 bases are TGTGCCAGCACCAAGGGATTCCGGGACCGAGGGGAAAAACTGTTTTTT. This codes for CASTKGFRDRGEKLFF.

The V gene is TRBV7-2, the J gene TRBJ1-2; 7 nucleotides line up with TRBD1. In germline, CDR1 is SGHTA, CDR2 FQGNSA. The CDR3 sequence is 13 residues long. The junction had 7 bases not matched to a gene; V was cut back by 4 bases and J by 8 bases. The CDR3 nucleotides read TGTGCCAGCAGCTCCGCAAACAGGGGCGGCTACACCTTC. Translating gives CASSSANRGGYTF.

The V gene is TRBV7-9, the J gene TRBJ2-1, with 8 bases aligning to TRBD2. The CDR3 length is 14 residues. V lost 5 bases, J lost 6 bases, and 6 bases stayed unmatched. Germline CDR1 is SEHNR and CDR2 is FQNEAQ (reference sequence). The CDR3 loop is CASSHRTSSNEQFF. In DNA, the CDR3 is TGTGCCAGCAGCCACCGGACTAGCTCCAATGAGCAGTTCTTC.

The J gene is TRBJ2-3, the V gene TRBV7-8; a weak D match, TRBD1 (5 bases). With the DNA end fitting TRBJ1-1 better, the J assignment may be wrong. The germline CDR1 and CDR2 sequences are SGHVS and FQNEAQ. This CDR3 region has 14 residues. The CDR3 sequence: CASSLAGGSTEAFF. The CDR3 DNA follows: TGTGCCAGCAGCTTAGCTGGGGGATCCACTGAAGCTTTCTTT.

The chain couples TRBV15 to TRBJ2-7, with TRBD1 matching 11 bases. This CDR3 is 15 amino acids long. J gave up 6 bases and V 3 bases, and 7 bases lay outside the gene matches. Germline V gene sequence: CDR1 LNHNV, CDR2 YYDKDF (reference sequence). CDR3 amino acids: CATSRNRDRGSEQYF. CDR3 sequence (DNA): TGTGCCACCAGCAGGAACCGGGACAGGGGGAGCGAGCAGTACTTC.

In this sample, this clonotype turned up many times. This may come from a read error, since a much larger clone is one base off. The chain links TRBV7-2 to TRBJ2-2; D possibly matches TRBD1 or TRBD2 (5 bases each). From germline, CDR1 is SGHTA and CDR2 FQGNSA. There are 15 residues in the CDR3. Trimming took 3 bases from V and 5 from J, leaving 13 bases between them. CDR3 nucleotides: TGTGCCAGCAGCTTCCCGGGACGAGCGACCGGGGAGCTGTTTTTT. This encodes CASSFPGRATGELFF.

CDR3 loop: CASSVGTTQETQYF. The CDR3 nucleotides are TGTGCCAGCAGCGTAGGGACTACTCAAGAGACCCAGTACTTC. J is TRBJ2-5 and V is TRBV9; possibly TRBD2 for D (6 bases). Trimming shortened V by 0 bases and J by 2 bases, and 8 bases separated the two germline ends. Germline lookup yields CDR1 SGDLS and CDR2 YYNGEE. This CDR3 is 14 amino acids long.

By frequency in the sample, this clonotype is large (0.1 to 1%). The rearrangement joins TRBV4-1 to TRBJ1-4; D is unresolved. V was trimmed by 7 bases and J by 6 bases, leaving 12 bases between them. CDR1 MGHRA and CDR2 YSYEKL come from the germline V gene. The length of the CDR3 is 13 residues. The DNA of the CDR3 is TGCGCCAGCACAGGACGACGGCATGAAAAACTGTTTTTT. Translation: CASTGRRHEKLFF.

In its sample, this clonotype ranks as medium-sized. V gene TRBV19 combines with J gene TRBJ2-7; the D call may be TRBD1 or TRBD2 (6 bases each). Germline V gives CDR1 LNHDA, CDR2 SQIVND (reference sequence). Trimming shortened V by 5 bases and J by 3 bases, and 11 bases separated the two germline ends. CDR3 length equals 13 residues. The chain's CDR3 is CASSGRDIYEQYF. CDR3 DNA: TGTGCCAGTAGTGGGCGGGACATCTACGAGCAGTACTTC.

The gene calls are TRBV7-9 and TRBJ2-3; the match to TRBD2 covers 9 bases. V shed 3 bases, J shed 6 bases, and the junction held 4 bases outside the gene matches. Germline V gene data show CDR1 as SEHNR and CDR2 as FQNEAQ (reference sequence). The CDR3 is made up of 14 amino acids. The CDR3 region has the DNA TGTGCCAGCAGCTTTGGCGGGGGGGACGATACGCAGTATTTT. It is translated as CASSFGGGDDTQYF.

This clonotype rates as medium-sized. This chain links TRBV7-9 with TRBJ1-4; 9 positions agree with TRBD1. CDR3 length: 16 amino acids. V trimming: 5 bases; J trimming: 1 base; junction bases outside the gene matches: 5. In germline, CDR1 is SEHNR, CDR2 FQNEAQ (reference sequence). The CDR3 sequence is CASSLGQGRTNEKLFF. In DNA form, the CDR3 reads TGTGCCAGCAGCCTTGGACAGGGGAGAACTAATGAAAAACTGTTTTTT.

This clonotype was seen at least ten times. DNA of the CDR3: TGTGCCAGCAGCTTGCGGGACAGGGTCTCCATTTCACCCCTCCACTTT. This gives the protein CASSLRDRVSISPLHF. The chain employs TRBV5-5 and TRBJ1-6; 9 bases map to TRBD1. CDR1 and CDR2 (germline): SGHKS, YYEKEE (reference sequence). The trim removed 1 base at V and 9 bases at J, leaving 8 bases unmatched. The CDR3 consists of 16 residues.